This TCR beta chain was captured in a study of beta chain features in type 1 diabetes. Germline V lookup: CDR1 SQVTM, CDR2 ANQGSEA. V lost 5 bases and J lost 5, with 15 bases in between. The CDR3 is made up of 13 amino acids. Expressed TCRB transcripts were sequenced after all isolated RNA was converted to cDNA. Using immunoSEQ multiplex PCR, the repertoire was profiled, and TCRdb retains in-frame clones only, with some absent. The table has about 110,000 clones, under 40% seen once; the top ten hold about 0.063%. Stem cell-like memory, regulatory, central memory and naive CD4+ cells were sorted via CD45RO/CCR7/CD25/CD127/CD95/CD27.

Sequenced input: stem cell memory CD4+ T cells from blood. The sequence was obtained from a woman aged 18-30 years in good health. The chain links TRBV29-1 to TRBJ1-1, with a tentative D call TRBD1 (5 bases). The CDR3 DNA sequence: TGCAGCGTTTCGATGGGGCAAAGTACTGAAGCTTTCTTT. Translating it yields CSVSMGQSTEAFF.